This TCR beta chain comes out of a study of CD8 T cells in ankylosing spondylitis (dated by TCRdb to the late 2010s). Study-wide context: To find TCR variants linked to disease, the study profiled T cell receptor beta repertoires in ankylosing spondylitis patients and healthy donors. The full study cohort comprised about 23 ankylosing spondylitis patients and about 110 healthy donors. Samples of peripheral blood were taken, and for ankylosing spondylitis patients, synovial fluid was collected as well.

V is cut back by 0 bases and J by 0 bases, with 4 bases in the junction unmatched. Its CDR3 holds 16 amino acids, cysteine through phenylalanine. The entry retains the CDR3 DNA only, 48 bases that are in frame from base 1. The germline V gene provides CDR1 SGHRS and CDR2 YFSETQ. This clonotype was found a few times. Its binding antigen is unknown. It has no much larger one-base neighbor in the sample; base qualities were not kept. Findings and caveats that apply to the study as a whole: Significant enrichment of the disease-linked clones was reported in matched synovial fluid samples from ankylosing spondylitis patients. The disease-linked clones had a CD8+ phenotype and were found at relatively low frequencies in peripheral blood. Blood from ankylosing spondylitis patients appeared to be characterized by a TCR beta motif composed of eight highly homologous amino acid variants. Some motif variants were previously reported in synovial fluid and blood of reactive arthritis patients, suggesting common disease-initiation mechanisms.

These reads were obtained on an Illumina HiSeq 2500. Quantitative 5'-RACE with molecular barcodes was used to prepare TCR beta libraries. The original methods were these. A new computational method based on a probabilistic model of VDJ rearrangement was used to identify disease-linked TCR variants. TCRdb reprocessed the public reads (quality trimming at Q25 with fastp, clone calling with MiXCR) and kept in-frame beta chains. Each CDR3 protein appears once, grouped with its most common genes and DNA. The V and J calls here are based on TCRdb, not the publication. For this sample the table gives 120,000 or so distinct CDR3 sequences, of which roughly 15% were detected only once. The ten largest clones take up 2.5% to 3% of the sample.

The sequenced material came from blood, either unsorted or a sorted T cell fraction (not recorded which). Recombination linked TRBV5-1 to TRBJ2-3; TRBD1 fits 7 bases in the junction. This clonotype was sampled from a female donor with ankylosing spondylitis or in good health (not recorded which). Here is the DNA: TGCGCCAGCAGCTTGGGACAGGGCCTCAGCACAGATACGCAGTATTTT. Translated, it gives CASSLGQGLSTDTQYF.